This T cell receptor beta chain is drawn from a study of molecular identifiers for immune sequencing clone quantification. The table lists this clonotype with a few counts. The CDR3 is 15 residues long. Losses at the gene ends were 8 bases for V and 4 bases for J; bases not matched to a gene: 11. The germline V gene has CDR1 MDHEN and CDR2 SYDVKM. MiXCR, applied by TCRdb to the PCR reads, yields one record per CDR3 protein. The table has some 100,000 distinct CDR3 sequences, 36% seen once. The rearrangement uses TRBV28 and TRBJ1-3; 7 nucleotides match TRBD1. The sequenced sample was naive CD8+ T cells from blood, with Jurkat cell RNA spiked in. Subset defined: FACS-sorted CD8+CD4-CCR7+CD45RA+ naive T cells. This TCR derives from a human donor in good health. Some libraries in this study had Jurkat cell RNA spiked in. In nucleotides, the CDR3 is TGTGCCAGCCGCCCTCGAGGGGGCTCCGGAAACACCATATATTTT. It encodes CASRPRGGSGNTIYF. The variable domain in full, with the rest retrieved from reference TRBV28 and TRBJ1-3, is DVKVTQSSRYLVKRTGEKVFLECVQDMDHENMFWYRQDPGLGLRLIYFSYDVKMKEKGDIPEGYSVSREKKERFSLILESASTNQTSMYLCASRPRGGSGNTIYFGEGSWLTVV.